A selection of T cell receptor beta chains follows, all from one sample in a study of early T cells in non-severe SARS-CoV-2 infection. TCRdb processed the 5' RACE reads anew with MiXCR; each CDR3 protein has one entry. The sample yields more than 80,000 distinct CDR3 sequences, 9.5% to 12% seen once. The sample comprised whole blood. The source is an adult who was a healthcare worker with PCR-confirmed SARS-CoV-2 infection or an uninfected control (not recorded which). CDR3s include the opening cysteine and the closing phenylalanine or tryptophan. The order of the fields is D gene, V gene, J gene, clone size, CDR3 DNA, CDR3 protein. A D gene is named only where the DNA matches it firmly. The size entry is marked missing in some rows and otherwise reads once, few, many or a size class.

>.|TRBV20-1|TRBJ1-2|.
TGCAGTGCTACCGGTAAAAACTATGGCTACACCTTC
CSATGKNYGYTF
>.|TRBV2|TRBJ1-1|few
TGTGCCAGCACTATACAGGGAAGTATCACTGAAGCTTTCTTT
CASTIQGSITEAFF
>.|TRBV6-6|TRBJ2-7|.
TGTGCCAGCAGTTGGACCTACTACGAGCAGTACTTC
CASSWTYYEQYF
>TRBD1|TRBV5-1|TRBJ1-6|.
TGCGCCAGCAGCAGGACTACAGGGGGGTCATCACCCCTCCACTTT
CASSRTTGGSSPLHF
>.|TRBV7-3|TRBJ1-2|few
TGTGCCAGCAGCTTAAAGTCGGGCCCGAACTATGGCTACACCTTC
CASSLKSGPNYGYTF
>.|TRBV14|TRBJ1-4|few
TGTGCCAGCAGCCATTTCGGGTGGTCTAATGAAAAACTGTTTTTT
CASSHFGWSNEKLFF
>TRBD2|TRBV29-1|TRBJ2-7|.
TGCAGCGTTGGGTCTAGCGGAGAGAGCTCCTACGAGCAGTACTTC
CSVGSSGESSYEQYF
>.|TRBV5-4|TRBJ2-1|many
TGTGCCAGCAGCGAGGGGTCCGATGAGCAGTTCTTC
CASSEGSDEQFF
>.|TRBV18|TRBJ1-1|few
TGTGCCAGCTCACCGAAAATGAACACTGAAGCTTTCTTT
CASSPKMNTEAFF
>TRBD2|TRBV6-5|TRBJ2-7|.
TGTGCCAGCAGAGGGACTAGCGGGAGGCTTGCCAACTACGAGCAGTACTTC
CASRGTSGRLANYEQYF
>.|TRBV28|TRBJ2-1|few
TGTGCCACTCAAATAGGGGGAGTCAATGAGCAGTTCTTC
CATQIGGVNEQFF
>.|TRBV20-1|TRBJ2-1|many
TGCAGTGCTAAGCAGAGCCGAGCCTACAATGAGCAGTTCTTC
CSAKQSRAYNEQFF
>.|TRBV9|TRBJ1-2|many
TGTGCCAGCAGCCCCCTCCAGGGAGAGGACTATGGCTACACCTTC
CASSPLQGEDYGYTF
>.|TRBV20-1|TRBJ2-2|.
TGCAGTGCTAGAGATCAGGGCAGCCCGAACACCGGGGAGCTGTTTTTT
CSARDQGSPNTGELFF
>TRBD1|TRBV19|TRBJ2-1|many
TGTGCCAGTAGTGCCCTGGGACAGGGGTACGACAATGAGCAGTTCTTC
CASSALGQGYDNEQFF
>.|TRBV3-1|TRBJ2-3|many
TGTGCCAGCAGCCAAGATTTCCGGGGCACAGATACGCAGTATTTT
CASSQDFRGTDTQYF
>.|TRBV11-2|TRBJ1-1|few
TGTGCCAGCAGCGCAACCGGGACAAGAGCCAAAGCTTTCTTT
CASSATGTRAKAFF
>.|TRBV23-1|TRBJ2-5|many
TGCGCCAGCAGTCAATCGTGGCAGGTACAAGAGACCCAGTACTTC
CASSQSWQVQETQYF
>TRBD1|TRBV19|TRBJ1-5|.
TGTGCCAGTAGTCCGGGACAGGGAAGAAGCAATCAGCCCCAGCATTTT
CASSPGQGRSNQPQHF
>TRBD2|TRBV7-2|TRBJ2-3|few
TGTGCCAGCAAGCGGGGGGGATTTGCAGATACGCAGTATTTT
CASKRGGFADTQYF
>.|TRBV6-6|TRBJ1-1|many
TGTGCCAGCAGCGGACAGAAAGCTTTCTTT
CASSGQKAFF
>.|TRBV20-1|TRBJ1-1|.
TGCAGTGCTAGAGCTGGGTCCCCCGGGGACGCTTTCTTT
CSARAGSPGDAFF
>.|TRBV23-1|TRBJ1-3|.
TGCGCCAGCAGTCAATTTTCGCAATCGCCTGGAAACACCATATATTTT
CASSQFSQSPGNTIYF
>.|TRBV29-1|TRBJ2-7|few
TGCAGCGTTGTTGGACAATTCTACGAGCAGTACTTC
CSVVGQFYEQYF
>.|TRBV20-1|TRBJ1-5|few
TGCAGTGCTACGCAGGGTGCTGGAAAGCCCCAGCATTTT
CSATQGAGKPQHF
>.|TRBV28|TRBJ1-1|.
TGTGCCAGCAGTTTATCGGCGCCAGAGAAAGAAGCTTTCTTT
CASSLSAPEKEAFF
>.|TRBV7-2|TRBJ1-5|many
TGTGCCAGCAGCTTACAGGGAGACCAGCCCCAGCATTTT
CASSLQGDQPQHF
>.|TRBV6-4|TRBJ2-1|many
TGTGCCAGCAGTGATGACGCCCGGCGGGGAGAGCAGTTCTTC
CASSDDARRGEQFF
>TRBD2|TRBV20-1|TRBJ2-7|many
TGCAGTGCCGGAGGCGGGACTAGCGGTGTTAAAACGCTTGAGCAGTACTTC
CSAGGGTSGVKTLEQYF
>TRBD1|TRBV29-1|TRBJ1-2|many
TGCAGCGTTGTGACAGGGGGCAACTATGGCTACACCTTC
CSVVTGGNYGYTF
>.|TRBV30|TRBJ1-5|few
TGTGCCTGGAGTGTAGATCGCGATCAGCCCCAGCATTTT
CAWSVDRDQPQHF
>TRBD1|TRBV11-2|TRBJ1-4|few
TGTGCCAGCAGCCTCACAGGGGGCGCAGGGGAAAAACTGTTTTTT
CASSLTGGAGEKLFF
>.|TRBV6-2/TRBV6-3|TRBJ2-3|.
TGTGCCAGCAGTTACCGACGGCTAGCAAGTAATACGCAGTATTTT
CASSYRRLASNTQYF